This T cell receptor (beta chain) was captured in a study of CD4+ T cells in melanoma (dated by TCRdb to 2022 to 2024). Regarding the study in general: The study investigated neoantigen-specific CD4+ T cells in human melanoma. What the work shows at the level of the full study, not this receptor alone: Neoantigen-specific CD4+ T cells were reported to be correlated with the function of CD8+ T cells, macrophages and B cells. Neoantigen-specific CD4+ T cells in melanoma were reported to show diverse differentiation states.

From the cysteine through the phenylalanine, the CDR3 covers 15 amino acids. Only the CDR3 DNA stays, 45 bases, in frame from base 1. Trimming accounts for 2 bases at V and 5 bases at J, while the number of junction bases matched to no gene is 6. From a lookup of the germline V gene, CDR1 and CDR2 are SGHTA and FQGNSA. Concerning this clone itself: This receptor's antigen is unknown. No base quality information exists; no much larger clone differs at one position.

Preparation of the library involved the immunoSEQ multiplex PCR assay. TCRdb took over this immuneACCESS table, retaining in-frame rearrangements with V and J assigned. Such tables are incomplete; in checked studies, under half of the missing clones stem from an unresolved V gene, and the remainder is unexplained. In this sample the table shows roughly 120,000 clones, around 93% of which occur a single time. The ten largest account for 3% to 4% of the sample. Patients with melanoma were used as donors. The specimen sequenced was peripheral blood. Rearrangement joined TRBV7-2 to TRBJ2-1; TRBD2 aligns with 7 central bases. The source of this sequence is a human donor with melanoma. The CDR3 reads as follows: CASSLSPSGNNEQFF. The DNA is TGTGCCAGCAGCTTATCTCCTAGCGGTAACAATGAGCAGTTCTTC.